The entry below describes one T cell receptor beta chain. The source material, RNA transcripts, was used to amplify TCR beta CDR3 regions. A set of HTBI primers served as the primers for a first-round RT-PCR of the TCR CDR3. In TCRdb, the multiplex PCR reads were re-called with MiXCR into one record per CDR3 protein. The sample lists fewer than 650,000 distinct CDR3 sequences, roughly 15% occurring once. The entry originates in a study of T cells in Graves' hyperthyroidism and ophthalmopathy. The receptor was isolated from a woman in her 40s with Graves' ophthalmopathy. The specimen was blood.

The CDR3 region is CAISPGTSVTYEQYF. The CDR3 nucleotides read TGTGCCATCAGCCCCGGGACTAGCGTAACCTACGAGCAGTACTTC. The chain uses TRBV10-3 and TRBJ2-7; 10 bases agree with TRBD2. J gave up 2 bases and V 6 bases, and 7 bases lay outside the gene matches. CDR3 length equals 15 residues. Germline CDR1 is ENHRY and CDR2 is SYGVKD.